This T cell receptor (beta chain) was observed in a study of T cell responses to AZD1222 COVID-19 vaccine. Sequenced by immunoSEQ multiplex PCR; TCRdb stores in-frame clones only, minus some. Here the sample spans 130,000 or so clones, roughly 91% being singletons. Germline V gene sequence: CDR1 SGHRS, CDR2 YFSETQ. Trimming pared 2 bases from V and 3 bases from J, leaving 12 bases between. The CDR3 runs to 15 residues. Study outcomes and limitations: Spike-specific TCR breadth and depth were elevated following two AZD1222 doses.

On this clone itself: The antigen is not known.

The V gene is TRBV5-1, the J gene TRBJ1-5; a weak D match, TRBD1 (6 bases). The source is an adult in good health. The sequenced sample was peripheral blood, obtained on day 0 of AZD1222 vaccination. CDR3 in DNA: TGCGCCAGCAGCTTATCCGGACAGAACAATCAGCCCCAGCATTTT. It encodes CASSLSGQNNQPQHF.